This T cell receptor beta chain came from a study of T cell changes during pregnancy in multiple sclerosis. Clones were read by immunoSEQ multiplex PCR, and TCRdb kept only the in-frame ones, dropping some. Of about 130,000 clones listed, about 96% are singletons. This CDR3 is built from 15 residues. The ends lost 5 bases at V and 3 bases at J; junction bases unmatched: 10. Germline V CDR1 and CDR2: SGHAT, FQNNGV. This TCR was recovered from a female donor with multiple sclerosis, enrolled in a pregnancy study. The source material was peripheral blood, sampled after pregnancy. The rearrangement uses TRBV11-2 and TRBJ2-7; 7 positions agree with TRBD1. CDR3 DNA sequence: TGTGCCAGCAGCCCACATACCAGGGGGAACTACGAGCAGTACTTC. Translating it yields CASSPHTRGNYEQYF.